The clone carrying this TCR beta chain has a handful of counts. Germline CDR1 is MNHEY and CDR2 is SVGAGI. Trimming removed 5 bases from V and 3 bases from J, with 14 bases in between. CDR3 length equals 15 residues. The data were obtained in a study of cytomegalovirus exposure and HLA in healthy donors. PCR primers comprised 60 Vbeta and 13 Jbeta primers. Repertoires were generated with immunoSEQ multiplex PCR, while TCRdb's copy carries only in-frame clones and drops some. The sample lists some 110,000 clones, more than 65% seen once, with approximately 0.74% in the top ten. Sequencing was done on a sample of PBMCs. This TCR was recovered from a boy younger than 18 in good health and CMV-seronegative. The chain uses TRBV6-5 and TRBJ1-5; possible D gene TRBD1, 6 bases. The CDR3 sequence is CASSRMTGLNQPQHF. Here the CDR3 DNA reads TGTGCCAGCAGTCGGATGACAGGACTCAATCAGCCCCAGCATTTT.